What follows is one TCR beta chain and its context. Its antigen is as yet unknown. PCR was performed using 60 Vbeta and 13 Jbeta primers. Generated by immunoSEQ multiplex PCR, the TCRdb table keeps only in-frame clones and is missing some. This table holds about 89,000 clones, 70% to 80% found once. The data stem from a study of cytomegalovirus exposure and HLA in healthy donors. General observations from the study: Earlier analysis found most TCR beta V segments productive about 87% or about 30% of the time. Serostatus for CMV was the only available immune exposure information.

The donors, nominally healthy at sampling, likely had unrecorded immune exposures. The ends lost 8 bases at V and 6 bases at J; junction bases unmatched: 16. This CDR3 spans 16 amino acids. The germline V gene has CDR1 MRHNA and CDR2 SNTAGT. The source is a man aged 30-40 years in good health and CMV-seronegative. The sequenced material came from PBMCs. This sequence joins TRBV6-4 and TRBJ2-1, with TRBD2 identical over 7 bases. DNA of the CDR3: TGTGCCAGCGCAGAAGGAGGCGGGAGTGGGCCCAATGAGCAGTTCTTC. This sequence encodes CASAEGGGSGPNEQFF.